Sequencing of this T cell receptor beta chain was carried out in a study of blood T cell repertoires in COVID-19 (dated by TCRdb to between 2020 and 2021). A note on the overall study: Collaborator samples came from the United States, Italy and Spain and covered acute and convalescent phases of COVID-19. The material from the prospective study consisted of cDNA or gDNA derived from T cells, B-cell-depleted T cells, or PBMCs. Deeply sampled blood TCRbeta repertoires from subjects exposed to, actively infected with, or recovered from COVID-19 were included in the dataset. A freely available public database, intended as a resource for researchers studying the immune response to SARS-CoV-2, is where the repertoires were released. Samples came from the ongoing ImmuneRACE study (first 160 participants) plus 1,254 subjects from 6 global collaborators. Sample metadata almost always included a de-identified subject ID, COVID-19 status, age in years and sex. Where available, HLA class I and class II types were obtained from metadata supplied by the sample provider rather than from assay-based typing.

For CDR1 and CDR2, the germline V gene lists SQVTM and ANQGSEA. The CDR3 goes from the cysteine to the phenylalanine over 15 residues. The retained sequence is limited to the CDR3, 45 bases, with the frame set at the first base. V and J lose 7 bases and 0 bases, and a span of 15 bases separates them. Notes on this clone: Its antigen specificity is not known. Qualities for individual bases were not recorded, and no much larger clone is one base off.

The immunoSEQ Assay, a bias-controlled multiplex PCR, was used to amplify TCRbeta CDR3 regions from genomic DNA. In the paper's pipeline: Within the assay, amplification of reference gene primers was used to estimate how many nucleated cells each sample contained. Sequence reads were collapsed and filtered to measure the absolute abundance of every unique TCRbeta CDR3 rearrangement. Productive Simpson clonality was computed per sample as the square root of Simpson's diversity index over productive rearrangements. Entries here come from immuneACCESS through TCRdb and include only in-frame sequences with V and J called. Some clones fail to appear in such tables; in the studies checked, an unresolved V gene covers under half of the shortfall, and the cause of the remainder is unknown. The V and J calls and clone size are taken from that table; D and trimming were inferred from the DNA. In all, the sample holds hundreds of thousands of clones, and more than 70% of those were seen once. The ten largest account for about 2.9% of the sample.

In Seattle, one collaborating source enrolled patients while the infection was active and tracked those patients longitudinally over the course of disease. The collaborating institutions used their own protocols to collect whole blood in K2EDTA tubes. For TCRbeta analysis, collaborator samples were shipped as frozen whole blood, as isolated PBMCs, or as DNA extracted from either sample type. General study outcomes and caveats: Clinical and demographic metadata were provided uncurated, with the amount varying by source and participant.

The TCR originated in a woman aged 25 to 39 with COVID-19, enrolled during active disease. In this chain, TRBV29-1 is recombined with TRBJ2-2, with TRBD1 perhaps the D gene, on 6 matching bases. The material sequenced was peripheral blood. The CDR3 is CSGLGHPANTGELFF. The sequenced DNA is TGCAGCGGCCTGGGACACCCTGCGAACACCGGGGAGCTGTTTTTT.